The present T cell receptor beta chain was sequenced within a study of T cell responses to AZD1222 COVID-19 vaccine. Study results and limitations: There were repertoire samples only from the period after the peak T cell response.

Generated by immunoSEQ multiplex PCR, the TCRdb table keeps only in-frame clones and is missing some. The table records roughly 91,000 clones, approximately 89% of them present only once. Germline V gene lookup returns CDR1 SQVTM and CDR2 ANQGSEA. The CDR3 spans 15 residues. V dropped 3 bases and J dropped 5; count of bases not matched to a gene: 8. A word on this clone: Its antigen is unknown.

This chain connects TRBV29-1 to TRBJ2-1; TRBD2 agrees at 9 bases. This clonotype was sampled from an adult in good health. Sequences were derived from peripheral blood, sampled on day 0 of AZD1222 vaccination. CDR3: CSVERVAGANNEQFF. CDR3 nucleotides: TGCAGCGTTGAGAGAGTAGCGGGGGCTAACAATGAGCAGTTCTTC.